The T cell receptor beta chain under discussion was sequenced for a study of T cells in localized non-small cell lung cancer. Sequencing used immunoSEQ multiplex PCR; TCRdb keeps in-frame clones, though not all of them. The sample includes 70,000 to 85,000 clones, 70% to 85% of them seen just once. The V and J ends lost 2 bases and 2 bases, in that order; junction bases with no gene match: 5. The CDR3 contains 16 residues. Germline CDR1 reads SGHAT; CDR2 reads FQDESV (reference sequence). This TCR derives from a female donor aged 60 or older with stage I lung adenocarcinoma. The material sequenced was peripheral blood, taken before any cancer treatment. This sequence joins TRBV11-1 and TRBJ2-2, with TRBD1 matching over 7 bases. The CDR3 bases are TGTGCCAGCAGCTTACCGGGACAGCTCAACACCGGGGAGCTGTTTTTT. The encoded protein is CASSLPGQLNTGELFF.